This T cell receptor beta chain is from a study of T cells in localized non-small cell lung cancer. Findings and limits, study-wide: The study linked higher blood T cell density to longer overall survival.

Clones were read by immunoSEQ multiplex PCR, and TCRdb kept only the in-frame ones, dropping some. The sample contains approximately 2,000 clones, around a third of which appear only once. To note about this clone: The antigen is unknown.

The CDR3 contains 13 residues. V was clipped by 7 bases and J by 4 bases, with 16 bases between them. The V gene's germline CDR1 is SQVTM and CDR2 ANQGSEA. The specimen was lung tumor tissue, collected before any cancer treatment. The receptor comes from a female donor older than 55 with stage I lung adenocarcinoma. V and J are TRBV29-1 and TRBJ2-5, with D possibly called TRBD1 or TRBD2 (5 bases each). The CDR3 coding sequence is TGCAGCGGTGGGACCCCTAGGTTAGAGACCCAGTACTTC. Translated, it gives CSGGTPRLETQYF.